Listed here are 4 T cell receptor beta chains from one sample, sequenced in a study of cytomegalovirus exposure and HLA in healthy donors. The PCR used 60 Vbeta and 13 Jbeta primers. Sequencing used immunoSEQ multiplex PCR; TCRdb keeps in-frame clones, though not all of them. The table records under 150,000 clones, around 81% of them present only once. The sequenced material came from PBMCs. These receptors were collected from a male donor in good health and CMV-seronegative.

The chain couples TRBV9 to TRBJ2-3, with 11 bases aligning to TRBD2. Germline V gene sequence: CDR1 SGDLS, CDR2 YYNGEE. CDR3 size: 16 residues. Trimming took 0 bases from V and 4 from J; bases not matched to a gene: 4. CDR3 coding DNA: TGTGCCAGCAGCGTAGATAGCGGGGGGGCCCCAGATACGCAGTATTTT. Amino acids: CASSVDSGGAPDTQYF.

The V call is TRBV2, the J call TRBJ1-5, with no clear D. Trimming took off 2 bases at V and 4 bases at J, with 12 bases between the two ends. The length of the CDR3 is 15 residues. CDR1 and CDR2 from the germline V gene are SNHLY and FYNNEI. CDR3 protein: CASSESSLRNQPQHF. As DNA, the CDR3 is TGTGCCAGCAGTGAATCATCGCTACGGAATCAGCCCCAGCATTTT.

The chain is built from TRBV7-2 and TRBJ2-5; a weak D match, TRBD2 (6 bases). This CDR3 region has 13 residues. Germline values: CDR1 SGHTA, CDR2 FQGNSA. The V end lost 5 bases, the J end lost 7 bases, and 14 bases lay between the germline ends. This CDR3 is CASSPRLDGTQYF. DNA for the CDR3: TGTGCCAGCAGCCCCAGACTAGACGGGACCCAGTACTTC.

The chain has TRBV19 and TRBJ1-1, with 10 bases that match TRBD1. This CDR3 spans 15 amino acids. The germline CDR1 and CDR2 sequences are LNHDA and SQIVND (reference sequence). V lost 4 bases to trimming and J lost 5 bases; unmatched junction nucleotides: 7. CDR3 nucleotides: TGTGCCAGTAGTAGGGGACAGGGGAAGCATACTGAAGCTTTCTTT. This gives the protein CASSRGQGKHTEAFF.